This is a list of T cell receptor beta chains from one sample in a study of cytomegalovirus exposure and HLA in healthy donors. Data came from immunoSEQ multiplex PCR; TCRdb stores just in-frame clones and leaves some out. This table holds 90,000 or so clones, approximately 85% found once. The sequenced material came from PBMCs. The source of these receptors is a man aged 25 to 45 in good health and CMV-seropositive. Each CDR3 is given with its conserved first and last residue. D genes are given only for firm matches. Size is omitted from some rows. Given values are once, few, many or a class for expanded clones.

TGTGCCAGCAGGACATTGCTCCCCGGAGAGACCCAGTACTTC CASRTLLPGETQYF TRBJ2-5 - - TRBV28
TGTGCCAGCAGCACCAGACAGGGGTCGTTTCCGGGGGCCTACGAGCAGTACTTC CASSTRQGSFPGAYEQYF TRBJ2-7 - TRBD1 TRBV11-2
TGTGCCAGCAGTCCTCCTCCAGGGAAAGAGACCCAGTACTTC CASSPPPGKETQYF TRBJ2-5 - - TRBV28
TGTCCCAGCAGCCACTCTATAGGACTAGCGGGAGGCGAGCAGTACTTC CPSSHSIGLAGGEQYF TRBJ2-7 - TRBD2 TRBV7-9
TGTGCCAGCTCCCAGGGGCTTGACTCTGGAAACACCATATATTTT CASSQGLDSGNTIYF TRBJ1-3 - - TRBV18
TGTGCCAGCAGTTTAATGGCGGGAGGGATCTACAATGAGCAGTTCTTC CASSLMAGGIYNEQFF TRBJ2-1 - TRBD2 TRBV28
TGTGCCAGCAGCATCAGACAGGGGGCGAATACTGAAGCTTTCTTT CASSIRQGANTEAFF TRBJ1-1 - TRBD1 TRBV7-2
TGTGCCAGCAGTGTAGGACTAGCGGGAGGTACGTACGACAATGAGCAGTTCTTC CASSVGLAGGTYDNEQFF TRBJ2-1 - TRBD2 TRBV9
TGCGCCAGCAGCCAAGATGGGAGTGACTATGGCTACACCTTC CASSQDGSDYGYTF TRBJ1-2 - - TRBV4-1
TGCGCCAGCAGCTGGTATGAGGGACAGGGGGGCGAGCAGTACTTC CASSWYEGQGGEQYF TRBJ2-7 - TRBD1 TRBV5-1
TGTGCCAGCAGTCCTCCTCCCGGGGATACGCAGTATTTT CASSPPPGDTQYF TRBJ2-3 - - TRBV28
TGTGCCAGCAGTTTATCGCAACAGGGAAGAGATACGCAGTATTTT CASSLSQQGRDTQYF TRBJ2-3 - - TRBV27
TGTGCCAGTAGTGCAACCGGGACTAGATTTACAAATGAGCAGTTCTTC CASSATGTRFTNEQFF TRBJ2-1 - TRBD2 TRBV19
TGCGCCAGTCTTAAGCAGGCTGAGCAGTTCTTC CASLKQAEQFF TRBJ2-1 - - TRBV10-2
TGTGCCAGCACTGGGGCTAGCGGTTCCTACGAGCAGTACTTC CASTGASGSYEQYF TRBJ2-7 - TRBD2 TRBV27
TGTGCCAGCGGGGAAGACAGTACCTATAATTCACCCCTCCACTTT CASGEDSTYNSPLHF TRBJ1-6 - - TRBV27
TGTGCCAGCAGCCAATCTACAGGGGCCCAATTCTATGGCTACACCTTC CASSQSTGAQFYGYTF TRBJ1-2 - TRBD1 TRBV7-2
TGTGCCAGCAGTGAAACGTCTAGCGGGAGAATTGAGCAGTTCTTC CASSETSSGRIEQFF TRBJ2-1 - TRBD2 TRBV2
TGTGCCAGCAGTTGGTCGGGACAGCTGTCCTACGAGCAGTACTTC CASSWSGQLSYEQYF TRBJ2-7 - TRBD1 TRBV6-6
TGTGCCAGCAGCAGTGGGACAGCTGGAAACACCATATATTTT CASSSGTAGNTIYF TRBJ1-3 - TRBD1 TRBV7-8
TGTGCCAGCAGTCCCGGGACTTACGAGCAGTACTTC CASSPGTYEQYF TRBJ2-7 medium-sized - TRBV6-5
TGTGCCAGCAGACCACGACAGGGAATGAACACTGAAGCTTTCTTT CASRPRQGMNTEAFF TRBJ1-1 - TRBD1 TRBV6-5
TGCGCCAGCAGCTTGGAGAGGGTTAGCGGGAGGGAGGGAAATGAGCAGTTCTTC CASSLERVSGREGNEQFF TRBJ2-1 - TRBD2 TRBV5-1
TGCGCCAGCAGTCGCGGGACAGGGGGCGTGAACACTGAAGCTTTCTTT CASSRGTGGVNTEAFF TRBJ1-1 few TRBD1 TRBV5-1
TGTGCCAGCAGCTTAACAAGACTAGGACAAGAGACCCAGTACTTC CASSLTRLGQETQYF TRBJ2-5 - - TRBV7-6
TGTGCCAGCTCGAGACCGCAGGGTCAGCCCCAGCATTTT CASSRPQGQPQHF TRBJ1-5 once - TRBV18
TGTGCCAGCAGTCTACGGACTAGCGGGTCCTCCTACAATGAGCAGTTCTTC CASSLRTSGSSYNEQFF TRBJ2-1 - TRBD2 TRBV27
TGTGCCAGCATACGGGAGGGCACTGAAGCTTTCTTT CASIREGTEAFF TRBJ1-1 - - TRBV6-5
TGTGCCAGCAGTGACTCGGACTACCCCCGGGGGCAGTTCTTC CASSDSDYPRGQFF TRBJ2-1 - - TRBV6-4
TGTGCCAGCAGCCAGACTAGCGTTGGGTACAATGAGCAGTTCTTC CASSQTSVGYNEQFF TRBJ2-1 - TRBD2 TRBV28
TGTGCCAGCAGCCCCCTAGGGTCTAGCGGGAGTAAGAATGAGCAGTTCTTC CASSPLGSSGSKNEQFF TRBJ2-1 once TRBD2 TRBV14
TGTGCCAGCAGCTTGGACAGGGGGGATGAAAAACTGTTTTTT CASSLDRGDEKLFF TRBJ1-4 few TRBD1 TRBV7-9
TGTGCCAGCAGCCCCTTCCCAGGGAACACGTTTGCCACTGAAGCTTTCTTT CASSPFPGNTFATEAFF TRBJ1-1 - - TRBV7-9
TGTGCCATCAGTGAGTCGGGGCGACAGGGGGGTGACGAGCAGTACTTC CAISESGRQGGDEQYF TRBJ2-7 - TRBD1 TRBV10-3
TGTGCCAGCAGGAAGGGGTTCGACACCGGGGAGCTGTTTTTT CASRKGFDTGELFF TRBJ2-2 - - TRBV6-1
TGTGCCAGCAGTGACGGACTAGCGGGAAACTCAGATACGCAGTATTTT CASSDGLAGNSDTQYF TRBJ2-3 - TRBD2 TRBV2
TGTGCCAGCAGCCACCCGGGACAGGTCTACAATGAGCAGTTCTTC CASSHPGQVYNEQFF TRBJ2-1 - TRBD1 TRBV14
TGTGCCAGCTCCCCCGTGACAGCCGCTAACTATGGCTACACCTTC CASSPVTAANYGYTF TRBJ1-2 - - TRBV18
TGTGCCAGCAGCTTAGGCTTAGGCGACATTCGAGAGACCCAGTACTTC CASSLGLGDIRETQYF TRBJ2-5 - - TRBV7-9
TGTGCCAGCAGTTTACAGGGGGACTATGGCTACACCTTC CASSLQGDYGYTF TRBJ1-2 - TRBD1 TRBV6-5
TGTGCCTGGAACTATGGGGGGGGCAGTAATTCACCCCTCCACTTT CAWNYGGGSNSPLHF TRBJ1-6 - - TRBV30
TGTGCCAGCAGCCAACCCCCAGGGGTTGGTACGCAGTATTTT CASSQPPGVGTQYF TRBJ2-3 - - TRBV14
TGTGCCAGTAGTGCCGAGACAGGGGGTCACGATGAGCAGTTCTTC CASSAETGGHDEQFF TRBJ2-1 - TRBD1 TRBV19
TGTGCCAGCAGCCGACTAGCGGGAGGGTATGGTGAGCAGTTCTTC CASSRLAGGYGEQFF TRBJ2-1 - TRBD2 TRBV5-4
TGTGCCAGCAGTATGACCGACTTATATGGCTACACCTTC CASSMTDLYGYTF TRBJ1-2 few - TRBV6-5
TGCGCCAGCACCGGAGGGAGCTCCTACAATGAGCAGTTCTTC CASTGGSSYNEQFF TRBJ2-1 - - TRBV5-1
TGCGCCAGCAGCGTACTAGCGGGAGATGGGGCAGATACGCAGTATTTT CASSVLAGDGADTQYF TRBJ2-3 - TRBD2 TRBV5-1
TGTGCCTGGAGCGCCCACAGGGATCAGCCCCAGCATTTT CAWSAHRDQPQHF TRBJ1-5 - - TRBV30
TGTGCCACCAGCAGAGTCTGGGACGGACAGTACAATGAGCAGTTCTTC CATSRVWDGQYNEQFF TRBJ2-1 - - TRBV15
TGCGCCAGCGGCTTCAATGGGGGCGCGGATGGCTACACCTTC CASGFNGGADGYTF TRBJ1-2 - - TRBV5-1
TGTGCCAGCAGTTACTCGACAGGGGGCGAAGCTTTCTTT CASSYSTGGEAFF TRBJ1-1 - TRBD1 TRBV6-6
TGTGCCAGCAGCGTAGAGGGGACAGGGGTGCATAACGGGGAGCTGTTTTTT CASSVEGTGVHNGELFF TRBJ2-2 - TRBD1 TRBV9
TGCGCCAGCAGCTTGTGGGGGGAGGCCTACAATGAGCAGTTCTTC CASSLWGEAYNEQFF TRBJ2-1 few - TRBV5-1
TGTGCCAGCAGCTCACTATGGGGGGGCAATCAGCCCCAGCATTTT CASSSLWGGNQPQHF TRBJ1-5 - - TRBV7-2
TGCGCCAGCAGCGGGGACAGCCGGCCTAACAATGAGCAGTTCTTC CASSGDSRPNNEQFF TRBJ2-1 - TRBD1 TRBV5-1
TGTGCCAGCAGTTTCAGGGCCAATCAGCCCCAGCATTTT CASSFRANQPQHF TRBJ1-5 - - TRBV28
TGCGCCAGCAAAGACCCGGGGGACACTGAAGCTTTCTTT CASKDPGDTEAFF TRBJ1-1 - - TRBV4-1